Presented here are 3 T cell receptor beta chains from one specimen sequenced in a study of ipilimumab plus nivolumab after autologous stem cell transplantation. The protocol was immunoSEQ multiplex PCR, while the TCRdb copy is restricted to in-frame clones and leaves out a portion. Altogether 77,000 or so clones are present, about 83% being singletons, with the ten largest covering around 2%. Here the sequenced sample was PBMCs, taken in a trial of ipilimumab plus nivolumab as post-transplant consolidation. The receptors shown here come from a male donor with diffuse large B-cell lymphoma.

The chain couples TRBV7-2 to TRBJ2-5; D is ambiguous. Germline CDR1 and CDR2: SGHTA and FQGNSA. The ends were cut back, 4 bases at V and 2 bases at J, with 8 bases in the middle. The CDR3 has 13 amino acids. The DNA of the CDR3 is TGTGCCAGCAGCTCACTGAGGCAAGAGACCCAGTACTTC. Protein sequence: CASSSLRQETQYF.

CDR3 residues: CASRGVSEAFF. The CDR3 DNA follows: TGTGCCAGCAGGGGGGTGAGTGAAGCTTTCTTT. This rearrangement joins TRBV25-1 to TRBJ1-1; weak D call: TRBD1 (5 bases). Germline lookup yields CDR1 MGHDK and CDR2 SYGVNS. The V end lost 6 bases, the J end lost 7 bases, and 9 bases lay between the germline ends. The CDR3 sequence is 11 residues long.

This clone was observed a handful of times. The V gene is TRBV7-2, the J gene TRBJ1-6; 7 bases match TRBD1. The CDR3 covers 14 residues. V dropped 6 bases and J dropped 9; count of bases not matched to a gene: 8. CDR1 and CDR2 (germline): SGHTA, FQGNSA. Here the CDR3 DNA reads TGTGCCAGCAGTTCAGGGGGATTCCTTTCACCCCTCCACTTT. Its translation is CASSSGGFLSPLHF.